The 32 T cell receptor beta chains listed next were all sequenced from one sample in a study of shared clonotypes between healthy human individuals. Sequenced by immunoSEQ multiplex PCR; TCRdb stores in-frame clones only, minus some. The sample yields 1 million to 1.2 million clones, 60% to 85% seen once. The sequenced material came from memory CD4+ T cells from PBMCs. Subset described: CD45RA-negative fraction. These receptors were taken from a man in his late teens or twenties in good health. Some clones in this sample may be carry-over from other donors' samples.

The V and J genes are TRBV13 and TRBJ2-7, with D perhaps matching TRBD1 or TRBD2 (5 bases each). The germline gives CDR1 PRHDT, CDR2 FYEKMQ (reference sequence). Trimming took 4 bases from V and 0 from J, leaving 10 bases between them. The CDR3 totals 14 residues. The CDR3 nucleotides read TGTGCCAGCAGCTCTATTGGGGGCTCCTACGAGCAGTACTTC. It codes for CASSSIGGSYEQYF.

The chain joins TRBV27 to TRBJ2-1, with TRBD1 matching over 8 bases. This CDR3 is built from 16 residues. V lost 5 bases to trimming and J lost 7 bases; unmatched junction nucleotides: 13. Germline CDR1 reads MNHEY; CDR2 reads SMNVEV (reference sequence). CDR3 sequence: CASSPHRGKTGNEQFF. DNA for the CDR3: TGTGCCAGCAGTCCCCACAGGGGGAAAACTGGGAATGAGCAGTTCTTC.

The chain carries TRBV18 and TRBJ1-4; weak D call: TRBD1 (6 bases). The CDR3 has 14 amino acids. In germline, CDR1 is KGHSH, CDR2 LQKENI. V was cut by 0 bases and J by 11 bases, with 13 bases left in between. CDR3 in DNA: TGTGCCAGCTCACCACCGGAAGGGAGGGGGAAACTGTTTTTT. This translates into CASSPPEGRGKLFF.

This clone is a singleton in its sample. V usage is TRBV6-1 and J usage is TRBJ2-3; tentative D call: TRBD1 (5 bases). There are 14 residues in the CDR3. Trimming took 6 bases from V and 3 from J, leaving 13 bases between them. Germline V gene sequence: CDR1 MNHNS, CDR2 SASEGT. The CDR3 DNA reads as TGTGCCAGCAGCCTAGGGGTAGAGACAGATACGCAGTATTTT. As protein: CASSLGVETDTQYF.

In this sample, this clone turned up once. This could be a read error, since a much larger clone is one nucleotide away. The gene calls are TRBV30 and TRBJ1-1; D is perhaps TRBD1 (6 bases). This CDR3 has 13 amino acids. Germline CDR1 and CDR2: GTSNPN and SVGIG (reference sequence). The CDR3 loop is CAWIGQPNTKAFF. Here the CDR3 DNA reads TGTGCCTGGATAGGACAGCCGAACACTAAAGCTTTCTTT.

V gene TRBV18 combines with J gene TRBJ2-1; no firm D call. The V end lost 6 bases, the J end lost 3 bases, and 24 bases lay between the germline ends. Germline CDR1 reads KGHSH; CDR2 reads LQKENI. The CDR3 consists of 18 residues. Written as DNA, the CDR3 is TGTGCCAGCTCCGGCGTGCGGCTATATCGCACTTTCTACAATGAGCAGTTCTTC. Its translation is CASSGVRLYRTFYNEQFF.

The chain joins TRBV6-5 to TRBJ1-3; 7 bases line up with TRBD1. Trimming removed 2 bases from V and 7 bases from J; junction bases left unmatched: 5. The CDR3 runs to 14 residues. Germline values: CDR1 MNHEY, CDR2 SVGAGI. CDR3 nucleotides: TGTGCCAGCAGTTACGACAGGGCGGTGAACACCATATATTTT. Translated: CASSYDRAVNTIYF.

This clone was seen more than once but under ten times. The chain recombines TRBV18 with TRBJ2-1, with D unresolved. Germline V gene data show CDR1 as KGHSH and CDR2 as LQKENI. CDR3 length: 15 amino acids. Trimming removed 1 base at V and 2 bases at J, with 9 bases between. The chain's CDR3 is CASSPQGSPYNEQFF. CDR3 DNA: TGTGCCAGCTCACCACAGGGATCGCCCTACAATGAGCAGTTCTTC.

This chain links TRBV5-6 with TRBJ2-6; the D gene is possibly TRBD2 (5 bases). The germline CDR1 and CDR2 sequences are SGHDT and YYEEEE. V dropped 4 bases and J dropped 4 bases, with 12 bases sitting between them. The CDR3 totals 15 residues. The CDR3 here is CASSLRGNGANVLTF. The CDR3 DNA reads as TGTGCCAGCAGCCTCAGAGGGAACGGGGCCAACGTCCTGACTTTC.

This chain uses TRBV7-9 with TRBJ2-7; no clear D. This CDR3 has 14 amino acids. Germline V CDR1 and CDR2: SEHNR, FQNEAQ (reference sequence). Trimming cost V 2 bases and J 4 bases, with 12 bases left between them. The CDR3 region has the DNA TGTGCCAGCAGCTTACCGTGGATGCCTTACGAGCAGTACTTC. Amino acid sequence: CASSLPWMPYEQYF.

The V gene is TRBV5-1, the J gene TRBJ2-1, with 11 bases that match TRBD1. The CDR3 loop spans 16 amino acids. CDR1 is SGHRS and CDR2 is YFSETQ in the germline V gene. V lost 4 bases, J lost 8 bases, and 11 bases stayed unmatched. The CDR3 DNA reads TGCGCCAGCAGCCTGATCGTGGGACAGGGGGTCGATGAGCAGTTCTTC. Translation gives CASSLIVGQGVDEQFF.

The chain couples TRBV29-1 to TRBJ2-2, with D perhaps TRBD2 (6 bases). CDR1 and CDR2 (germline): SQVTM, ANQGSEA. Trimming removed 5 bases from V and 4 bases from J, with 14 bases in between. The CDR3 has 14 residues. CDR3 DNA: TGCAGCGTTCAAAGCGGGCAGAGCACCGGGGAGCTGTTTTTT. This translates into CSVQSGQSTGELFF.

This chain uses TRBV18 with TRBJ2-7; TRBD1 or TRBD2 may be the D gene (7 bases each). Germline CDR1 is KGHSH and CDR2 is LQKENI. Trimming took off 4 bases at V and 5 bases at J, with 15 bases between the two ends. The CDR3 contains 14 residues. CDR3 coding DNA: TGTGCCAGCTCACTCCAGGGGGGGTCCCACGAGCAGTACTTC. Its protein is CASSLQGGSHEQYF.

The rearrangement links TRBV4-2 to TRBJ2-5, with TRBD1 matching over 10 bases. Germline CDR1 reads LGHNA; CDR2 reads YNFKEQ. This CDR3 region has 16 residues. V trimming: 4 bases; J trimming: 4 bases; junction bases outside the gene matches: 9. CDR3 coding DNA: TGTGCCAGCAGCCTGGGGACAGGGGTGGAAGGAGAGACCCAGTACTTC. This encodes CASSLGTGVEGETQYF.

The CDR3 DNA follows: TGCGCCAGCCGGTCGAACAGGGGAACCTACGAGCAGTACTTC. It codes for CASRSNRGTYEQYF. This sequence joins TRBV5-1 and TRBJ2-7; 7 positions agree with TRBD1. V gave up 7 bases and J gave up 2 bases; unmatched junction bases: 9. The CDR3 has 14 amino acids. Germline V gene lookup returns CDR1 SGHRS and CDR2 YFSETQ.

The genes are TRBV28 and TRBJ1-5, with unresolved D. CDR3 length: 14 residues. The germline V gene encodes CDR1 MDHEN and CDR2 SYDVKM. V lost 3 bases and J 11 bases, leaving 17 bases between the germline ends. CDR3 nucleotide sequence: TGTGCCAGCAGTTTTTCGGTAGCCCTTGGGTCCCAGCATTTT. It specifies CASSFSVALGSQHF.

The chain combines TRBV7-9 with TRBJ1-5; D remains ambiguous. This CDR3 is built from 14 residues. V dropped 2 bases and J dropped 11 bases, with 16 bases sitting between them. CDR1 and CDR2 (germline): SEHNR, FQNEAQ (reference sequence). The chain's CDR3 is CASSLSGNLGAQHF. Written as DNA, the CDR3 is TGTGCCAGCAGCTTAAGTGGCAACCTCGGGGCCCAGCATTTT.

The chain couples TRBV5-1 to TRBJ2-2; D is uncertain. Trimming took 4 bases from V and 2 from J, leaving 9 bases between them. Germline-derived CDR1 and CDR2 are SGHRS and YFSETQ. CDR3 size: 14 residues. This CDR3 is CASSLIINTGELFF. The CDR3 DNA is TGCGCCAGCAGCCTGATAATCAACACCGGGGAGCTGTTTTTT.

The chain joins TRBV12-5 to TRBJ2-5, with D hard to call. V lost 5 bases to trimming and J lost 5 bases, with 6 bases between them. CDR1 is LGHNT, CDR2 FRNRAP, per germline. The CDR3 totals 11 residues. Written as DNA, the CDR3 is TGTGCTAGTGGTCCCTGGGAGACCCAGTACTTC. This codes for CASGPWETQYF.

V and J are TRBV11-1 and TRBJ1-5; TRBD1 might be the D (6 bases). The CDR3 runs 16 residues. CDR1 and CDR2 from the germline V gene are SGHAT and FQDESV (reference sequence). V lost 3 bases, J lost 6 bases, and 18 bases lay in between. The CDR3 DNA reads TGTGCCAGCAGCTTGGGGGCAGGGCCGGTGGGTCAGCCCCAGCATTTT. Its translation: CASSLGAGPVGQPQHF.

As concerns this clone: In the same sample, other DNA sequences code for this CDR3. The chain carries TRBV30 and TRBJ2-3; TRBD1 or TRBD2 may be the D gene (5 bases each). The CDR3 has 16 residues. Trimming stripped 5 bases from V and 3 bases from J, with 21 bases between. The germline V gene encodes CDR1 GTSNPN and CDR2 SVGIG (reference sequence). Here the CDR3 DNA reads TGTGCCTGGGGGACCGGAGAGGGAGCTTCAACAGATACGCAGTATTTT. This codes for CAWGTGEGASTDTQYF. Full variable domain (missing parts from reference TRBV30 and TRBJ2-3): SQTIHQWPATLVQPVGSPLSLECTVEGTSNPNLYWYRQAAGRGLQLLFYSVGIGQISSEVPQNLSASRPQDRQFILSSKKLLLSDSGFYLCAWGTGEGASTDTQYFGPGTRLTVL.

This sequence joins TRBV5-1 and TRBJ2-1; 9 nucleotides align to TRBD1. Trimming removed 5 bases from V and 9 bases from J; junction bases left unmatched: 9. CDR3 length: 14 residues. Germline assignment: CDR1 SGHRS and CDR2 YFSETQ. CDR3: CASRPTQGAGEQFF. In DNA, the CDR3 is TGCGCCAGCAGGCCTACACAGGGGGCGGGTGAGCAGTTCTTC.

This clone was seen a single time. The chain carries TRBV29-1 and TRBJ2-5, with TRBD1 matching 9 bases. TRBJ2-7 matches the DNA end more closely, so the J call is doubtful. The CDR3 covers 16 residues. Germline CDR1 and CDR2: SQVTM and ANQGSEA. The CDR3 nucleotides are TGCAGCGTTAAGAACAGGGGGCCAAGCTACTCCTACGAGCAGTACTTC. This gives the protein CSVKNRGPSYSYEQYF.

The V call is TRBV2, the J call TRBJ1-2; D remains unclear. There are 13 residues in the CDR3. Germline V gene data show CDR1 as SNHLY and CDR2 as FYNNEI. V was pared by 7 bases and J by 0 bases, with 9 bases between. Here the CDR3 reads CASTGESNYGYTF. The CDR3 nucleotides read TGTGCCAGCACTGGGGAATCTAACTATGGCTACACCTTC.

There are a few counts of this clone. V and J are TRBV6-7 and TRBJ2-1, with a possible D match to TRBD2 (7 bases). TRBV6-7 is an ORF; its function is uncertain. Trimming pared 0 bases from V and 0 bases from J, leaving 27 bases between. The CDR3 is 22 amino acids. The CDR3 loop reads CASSYSRTVISGTDRSYNEQFF. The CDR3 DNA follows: TGTGCCAGCAGTTACTCGCGGACAGTGATCAGCGGGACGGACCGCTCCTACAATGAGCAGTTCTTC.

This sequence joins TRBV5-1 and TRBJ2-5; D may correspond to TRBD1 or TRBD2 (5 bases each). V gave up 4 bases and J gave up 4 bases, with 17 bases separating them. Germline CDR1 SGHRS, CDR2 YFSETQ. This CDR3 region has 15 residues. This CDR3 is CASSTRVSGGETQYF. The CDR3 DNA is TGCGCCAGCAGCACCCGGGTCTCTGGGGGAGAGACCCAGTACTTC.

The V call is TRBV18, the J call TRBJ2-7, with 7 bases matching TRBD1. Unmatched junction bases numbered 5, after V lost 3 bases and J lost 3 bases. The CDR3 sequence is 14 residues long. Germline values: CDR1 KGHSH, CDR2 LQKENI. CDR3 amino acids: CASSPGQVFYEQYF. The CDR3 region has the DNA TGTGCCAGCTCACCCGGACAGGTATTCTACGAGCAGTACTTC.

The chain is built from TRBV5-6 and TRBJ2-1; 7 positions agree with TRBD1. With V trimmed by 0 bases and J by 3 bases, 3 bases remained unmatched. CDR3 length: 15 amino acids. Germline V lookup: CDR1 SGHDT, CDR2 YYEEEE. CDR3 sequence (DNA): TGTGCCAGCAGCTTGGGGGCAGGGGGCTACAATGAGCAGTTCTTC. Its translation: CASSLGAGGYNEQFF.

CDR3: CSFRQAVSYEQYF. Here the CDR3 DNA reads TGCAGCTTCCGACAGGCCGTCTCCTACGAGCAGTACTTC. The rearrangement links TRBV29-1 to TRBJ2-7; D perhaps matches TRBD1 (6 bases). This CDR3 has 13 amino acids. Germline V gene lookup returns CDR1 SQVTM and CDR2 ANQGSEA. Trimming left V 8 bases short and J 0 bases short, with 14 bases between.

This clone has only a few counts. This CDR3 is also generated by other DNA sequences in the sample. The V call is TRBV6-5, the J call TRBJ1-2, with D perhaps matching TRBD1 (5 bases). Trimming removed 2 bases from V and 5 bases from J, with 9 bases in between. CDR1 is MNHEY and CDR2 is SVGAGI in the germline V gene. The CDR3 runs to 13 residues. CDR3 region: CASSYRGGYGYTF. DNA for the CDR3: TGTGCCAGCAGTTACCGGGGCGGGTATGGCTACACCTTC.

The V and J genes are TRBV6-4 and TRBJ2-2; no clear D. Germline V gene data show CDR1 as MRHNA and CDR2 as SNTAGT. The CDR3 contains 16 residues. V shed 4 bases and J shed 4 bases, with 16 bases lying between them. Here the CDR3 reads CASSVVYGSLTGELFF. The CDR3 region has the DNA TGTGCCAGCAGTGTGGTCTACGGCAGCCTCACCGGGGAGCTGTTTTTT.

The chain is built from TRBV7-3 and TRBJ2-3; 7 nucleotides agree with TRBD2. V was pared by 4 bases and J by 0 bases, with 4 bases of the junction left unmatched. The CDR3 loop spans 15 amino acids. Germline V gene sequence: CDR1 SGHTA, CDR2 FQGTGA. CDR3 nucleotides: TGTGCCAGCAGCTCCTACGGGGGGAGCACAGATACGCAGTATTTT. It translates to CASSSYGGSTDTQYF.